The T cell receptor beta chain under discussion was sequenced for a study of OX40 agonist ivuxolimab in advanced cancers. Points from the study as a whole: Partial responders dosed at 0.1-3.0 mg/kg displayed clonal expansion ranking among the lowest. Clonal expansion from baseline to week 6 occurred in both CD4+ and CD8+ T cells.

The table came from immunoSEQ multiplex PCR; TCRdb's copy has only in-frame clones and leaves some out. The sample contains over 50,000 clones, about 80% of which appear only once. Germline V gene lookup returns CDR1 SGHRS and CDR2 YFSETQ. CDR3 length: 14 residues. The V end was cut by 5 bases, the J end by 7 bases, with 15 bases between. A note on this clone: Its antigen is still unknown.

V usage is TRBV5-1 and J usage is TRBJ1-4, with a tentative D call TRBD1 (6 bases). This receptor was obtained from an adult with an advanced solid tumor such as melanoma, head and neck, liver or kidney cancer. The sequences come from CD4+ or CD8+ T cells sorted from blood, collected in a trial of the OX40 agonist ivuxolimab. In nucleotides, the CDR3 is TGCGCCAGCAGGGGGTCAAGGGGGACTGAAAAACTGTTTTTT. This codes for CASRGSRGTEKLFF.